Listed below are T cell receptor beta chains from one sample, sequenced in a study of OX40 agonist ivuxolimab in advanced cancers. TCRdb keeps only in-frame clones here, not all; method: immunoSEQ multiplex PCR. The sample includes around 70,000 clones, approximately 87% seen only once; the top ten take under 8.5%. This sample comprised CD4+ or CD8+ T cells sorted from blood, obtained in a trial of the OX40 agonist ivuxolimab. The receptors shown here come from an adult with an advanced solid tumor such as melanoma, head and neck, liver or kidney cancer. The CDR3 runs from the conserved cysteine through the conserved F or W. D genes are given only for firm matches. The size entry is marked missing in some rows and otherwise reads once, few, many or a size class.

size: .; J: TRBJ2-1; D: .; V: TRBV29-1; DNA: TGCAGCGTTGAAGGCCAGTACTACAATGAGCAGTTCTTC; CDR3: CSVEGQYYNEQFF
size: few; J: TRBJ1-2; D: .; V: TRBV28; DNA: TGTGCCAGCAGTTTATCAAAGGCGATCTATGGCTACACCTTC; CDR3: CASSLSKAIYGYTF
size: .; J: TRBJ2-7; D: TRBD1; V: TRBV5-6; DNA: TGTGCCAGCACCTTACAGGGGAGCTACGAGCAGTACTTC; CDR3: CASTLQGSYEQYF
size: .; J: TRBJ1-1; D: .; V: TRBV25-1; DNA: TGTGCCAGCAGTGAAAGTAGCAGAAAGACTGAAGCTTTCTTT; CDR3: CASSESSRKTEAFF
size: .; J: TRBJ2-3; D: .; V: TRBV27; DNA: TGTGCCAGCAGTTTGGGCAGGGGCACAGATACGCAGTATTTT; CDR3: CASSLGRGTDTQYF
size: .; J: TRBJ2-7; D: .; V: TRBV4-3; DNA: TGCGCCAGCAGCCAAGATACGGTTTTCGAGCAGTACTTC; CDR3: CASSQDTVFEQYF
size: .; J: TRBJ1-2; D: .; V: TRBV25-1; DNA: TGTGCCAGCACCTTTGGCACAAAAGCAGGCTACACCTTC; CDR3: CASTFGTKAGYTF
size: .; J: TRBJ1-1; D: .; V: TRBV7-2; DNA: TGTGCCAGCAGCGTACAGGGGAACACTGAAGCTTTCTTT; CDR3: CASSVQGNTEAFF
size: .; J: TRBJ2-1; D: TRBD2; V: TRBV2; DNA: TGTGCCAGCAGGCAGACTAGCGGGGGTTATGAGCAGTTCTTC; CDR3: CASRQTSGGYEQFF
size: .; J: TRBJ2-2; D: TRBD2; V: TRBV7-2; DNA: TGTGCCAGCAGCCGCCGACTAGCGGGAGCCTCCCGGGGCGGGGAGCTGTTTTTT; CDR3: CASSRRLAGASRGGELFF
size: .; J: TRBJ2-3; D: TRBD2; V: TRBV5-4; DNA: TGTGCCAGCAGCTCTACTAGCGGGACTAGCACAGATACGCAGTATTTT; CDR3: CASSSTSGTSTDTQYF
size: .; J: TRBJ1-6; D: .; V: TRBV9; DNA: TGTGCCAGCAGCGTAGGATCCGGGTATAATTCACCCCTCCACTTT; CDR3: CASSVGSGYNSPLHF
size: .; J: TRBJ2-5; D: .; V: TRBV5-4; DNA: TGTGCCAGCAGCTTAGGGGTGGCCTACAGGGCTCCGTACCAAGAGACCCAGTACTTC; CDR3: CASSLGVAYRAPYQETQYF
size: few; J: TRBJ1-5; D: .; V: TRBV19; DNA: TGTGCCAGAACAGGCCCGTCCTCAAGCAATCAGCCCCAGCATTTT; CDR3: CARTGPSSSNQPQHF
size: .; J: TRBJ1-2; D: .; V: TRBV6-1; DNA: TGTGCCGGCAGACCTTGGGGCCTTAACTATGGCTACACCTTC; CDR3: CAGRPWGLNYGYTF
size: .; J: TRBJ1-6; D: TRBD1; V: TRBV5-1; DNA: TGCGCCAGCAGCTTGGTTGGACAGGGTCCTTCACCCCTCCACTTT; CDR3: CASSLVGQGPSPLHF
size: .; J: TRBJ2-1; D: TRBD2; V: TRBV7-2; DNA: TGTGCCAGCAGCTTGGCTAGCGGGGGGGTCCATGAGCAGTTCTTC; CDR3: CASSLASGGVHEQFF
size: .; J: TRBJ2-7; D: .; V: TRBV27; DNA: TGTGCCAGCAGTTTACTAGGGTCCTGGGAGCAGTACTTC; CDR3: CASSLLGSWEQYF
size: .; J: TRBJ1-1; D: .; V: TRBV9; DNA: TGTGCCAGCACGGACGGGAGGAACACTGAAGCTTTCTTT; CDR3: CASTDGRNTEAFF
size: .; J: TRBJ1-2; D: TRBD1; V: TRBV10-3; DNA: TGTGCCATCAGTGATTCGTTCGGGGACAGACCTAACTATGGCTACACCTTC; CDR3: CAISDSFGDRPNYGYTF
size: .; J: TRBJ1-4; D: .; V: TRBV28; DNA: TGTGCCAGCAGTTTCCCTCGACCTGGGCAGAGAAATGAAAAACTGTTTTTT; CDR3: CASSFPRPGQRNEKLFF
size: .; J: TRBJ1-2; D: TRBD1; V: TRBV18; DNA: TGTGCCAGCTCACCAAGGACTCAGGGGGGAGAATATGGCTACACCTTC; CDR3: CASSPRTQGGEYGYTF
size: .; J: TRBJ1-1; D: TRBD1; V: TRBV7-9; DNA: TGTGCCAGCCGGGACAGGTTTAACACTGAAGCTTTCTTT; CDR3: CASRDRFNTEAFF
size: .; J: TRBJ2-1; D: .; V: TRBV6-5; DNA: TGTGCCAGCAGTTACGTTTCGGGCTCCTCCTACAATGAGCAGTTCTTC; CDR3: CASSYVSGSSYNEQFF